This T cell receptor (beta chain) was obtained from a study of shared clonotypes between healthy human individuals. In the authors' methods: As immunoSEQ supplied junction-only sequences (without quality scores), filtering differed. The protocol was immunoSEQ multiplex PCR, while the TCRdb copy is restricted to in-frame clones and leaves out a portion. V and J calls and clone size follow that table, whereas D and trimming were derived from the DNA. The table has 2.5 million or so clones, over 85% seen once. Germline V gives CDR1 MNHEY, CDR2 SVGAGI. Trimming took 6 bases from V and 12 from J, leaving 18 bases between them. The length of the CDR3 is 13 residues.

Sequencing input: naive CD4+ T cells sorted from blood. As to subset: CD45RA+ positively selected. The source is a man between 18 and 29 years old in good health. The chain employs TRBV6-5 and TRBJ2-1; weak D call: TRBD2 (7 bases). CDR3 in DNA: TGTGCCAGCAGCCCCGAGGGGGGGCAGTCGCAGTTCTTC. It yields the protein CASSPEGGQSQFF.